The next 23 T cell receptor beta chains were all read from a single sample in a study of response to subunit inactivated influenza vaccine. Each CDR3 protein is one row after TCRdb ran MiXCR on the RT-PCR reads. The table includes roughly 650,000 distinct CDR3 sequences, about a sixth detected once. The input for sequencing was PBMCs from blood, taken roughly 13 days after vaccination. These receptors were obtained from a man over 45 who received an inactivated influenza vaccine.

In this sample, this clonotype turned up a few times. This chain connects TRBV4-3 to TRBJ2-2; 11 positions match TRBD2. V dropped 4 bases and J dropped 6; count of bases not matched to a gene: 10. Germline CDR1 LGHNA, CDR2 YSLEER. There are 17 residues in the CDR3. CDR3 sequence reads: CASSLSGGTSGAGELFF. DNA for the CDR3: TGCGCCAGCAGCCTCTCAGGGGGGACTAGCGGTGCCGGGGAGCTGTTTTTT.

This clonotype turned up a few times. This chain links TRBV7-9 with TRBJ1-1, with TRBD1 matching over 8 bases. V shed 3 bases and J 5 bases; nucleotides not matched to a gene: 8. Germline lookup yields CDR1 SEHNR and CDR2 FQNEAQ (reference sequence). The CDR3 totals 15 residues. The CDR3 DNA reads TGTGCCAGCAGCTTCCAACAGGGGGTCGGGACTGAAGCTTTCTTT. Protein sequence: CASSFQQGVGTEAFF. The full variable domain, completed using reference TRBV7-9 and TRBJ1-1, is DTGVSQNPRHKITKRGQNVTFRCDPISEHNRLYWYRQTLGQGPEFLTYFQNEAQLEKSRLLSDRFSAERPKGSFSTLEIQRTEQGDSAMYLCASSFQQGVGTEAFFGQGTRLTVV.

This clonotype occurred a few times. In DNA, the CDR3 is TGTGCCAGCAGTTCCCCCGGGGGGGCGCATGGAAACACCATATATTTT. Translating gives CASSSPGGAHGNTIYF. V usage is TRBV12-3 or TRBV12-4 and J usage is TRBJ1-3; tentative D call: TRBD1 (6 bases). The CDR3 sequence is 16 residues long. V shed 4 bases and J shed 3 bases, with 16 bases lying between them.

A few counts support this clonotype. The gene calls are TRBV4-3 and TRBJ1-5; D is undetermined. In germline, CDR1 is LGHNA, CDR2 YSLEER. The CDR3 totals 17 residues. Trimming removed 0 bases from V and 0 bases from J, with 12 bases in between. CDR3 sequence reads: CASSQDRADYSNQPQHF. The CDR3 DNA follows: TGCGCCAGCAGCCAAGATCGGGCAGACTATAGCAATCAGCCCCAGCATTTT.

The chain links TRBV7-9 to TRBJ2-3, with 7 positions matching TRBD2. Trimming took 7 bases from V and 0 from J; bases not matched to a gene: 4. The CDR3 totals 14 residues. Germline V gene data show CDR1 as SEHNR and CDR2 as FQNEAQ (reference sequence). This CDR3 is CASNPGLSTDTQYF. The DNA for the CDR3 is TGTGCCAGCAACCCGGGACTAAGCACAGATACGCAGTATTTT.

This clonotype was counted between two and nine times. The chain carries TRBV20-1 and TRBJ2-5; 7 bases are shared with TRBD1. With 6 bases clipped from V and 2 bases from J, the junction kept 9 bases outside the gene matches. Germline CDR1 is DFQATT and CDR2 is SNEGSKA (reference sequence). The CDR3 covers 14 residues. The CDR3 loop reads CSAGETGIQETQYF. As DNA, the CDR3 is TGCAGTGCCGGGGAGACAGGGATTCAAGAGACCCAGTACTTC.

V is TRBV2 and J is TRBJ2-3; D gene unclear. The CDR3 is 11 amino acids. Germline V CDR1 and CDR2: SNHLY, FYNNEI. V was clipped by 6 bases and J by 9 bases, with 10 bases between them. The CDR3 is CASRRLETQYF. The CDR3 DNA sequence: TGTGCCAGCAGGAGGCTAGAAACGCAGTATTTT.

V and J are TRBV6-1 and TRBJ2-3; TRBD1 matches 7 bases. The CDR3 is made up of 15 amino acids. The germline V gene encodes CDR1 MNHNS and CDR2 SASEGT. V was clipped by 10 bases and J by 1 base; unmatched bases: 11. CDR3 sequence reads: CATSSQGVGTDTQYF. As DNA, the CDR3 is TGTGCCACCTCCTCCCAGGGGGTTGGCACAGATACGCAGTATTTT.

This sequence joins TRBV5-6 and TRBJ1-2; D is perhaps TRBD1 (5 bases). CDR3 length: 16 residues. Trimming removed 1 base from V and 4 bases from J, with 17 bases in between. Per the germline V gene, CDR1 is SGHDT and CDR2 is YYEEEE. CDR3 amino acids: CASSLSHAGHLYGYTF. CDR3 coding DNA: TGTGCCAGCAGCTTGTCTCATGCAGGGCATCTCTATGGCTACACCTTC.

This clonotype was picked up many times. This sequence joins TRBV7-2 and TRBJ2-7; D may be TRBD1 or TRBD2 (5 bases each). This CDR3 comprises 13 residues. Germline lookup yields CDR1 SGHTA and CDR2 FQGNSA. Trimming left V 4 bases short and J 4 bases short, with 11 bases between. CDR3 amino acids: CASSSRDGYEQYF. In DNA form, the CDR3 reads TGTGCCAGCAGCTCCCGGGACGGTTACGAGCAGTACTTC.

This clonotype has just a few counts. This rearrangement joins TRBV7-9 to TRBJ2-1; no firm D call. The CDR3 extends over 16 amino acids. V was shortened by 2 bases and J by 3 bases, with 14 bases between the two germline ends. Germline V gene sequence: CDR1 SEHNR, CDR2 FQNEAQ (reference sequence). The CDR3, as DNA: TGTGCCAGCAGCTTACTATGGGCCTCGGGCTACAATGAGCAGTTCTTC. Its protein product is CASSLLWASGYNEQFF. The full variable domain, in which reference TRBV7-9 and TRBJ2-1 provide the parts outside the CDR3, is DTGVSQNPRHKITKRGQNVTFRCDPISEHNRLYWYRQTLGQGPEFLTYFQNEAQLEKSRLLSDRFSAERPKGSFSTLEIQRTEQGDSAMYLCASSLLWASGYNEQFFGPGTRLTVL.

V is TRBV7-9 and J is TRBJ1-2; D call uncertain. Germline V gene lookup returns CDR1 SEHNR and CDR2 FQNEAQ (reference sequence). This CDR3 is built from 16 residues. Trimming took off 4 bases at V and 7 bases at J, with 22 bases between the two ends. CDR3 residues: CASSSFRAQEVAGYTF. In nucleotides, the CDR3 is TGTGCCAGCAGCTCATTCCGGGCCCAAGAAGTAGCTGGCTACACCTTC.

There are a few counts of this clonotype. The chain uses TRBV3-1 and TRBJ2-3, with 7 nucleotides matching TRBD2. In germline, CDR1 is LGHDT, CDR2 YNNKEL (reference sequence). The CDR3 covers 14 residues. V trimming: 4 bases; J trimming: 4 bases; junction bases outside the gene matches: 5. CDR3 bases: TGTGCCAGCAGCCCCTACGGGGGGTCAGATACGCAGTATTTT. It specifies CASSPYGGSDTQYF.

This clonotype was counted between two and nine times. This chain links TRBV7-9 with TRBJ2-2; D may be TRBD1 (5 bases). The V gene lost 0 bases and the J gene lost 5 bases, with 13 bases spanning the gap. The germline CDR1 and CDR2 sequences are SEHNR and FQNEAQ (reference sequence). CDR3 size: 16 residues. CDR3 residues: CASSLAQGSVTGELFF. CDR3 bases: TGTGCCAGCAGCTTAGCGCAGGGTTCGGTTACCGGGGAGCTGTTTTTT.

This chain joins TRBV2 and TRBJ2-7; perhaps TRBD2 as D (6 bases). This CDR3 is 15 amino acids long. CDR1 is SNHLY and CDR2 is FYNNEI in the germline V gene. Trimming took 1 base from V and 2 from J, leaving 12 bases between them. Here the CDR3 reads CASSEVPSATYEQYF. The CDR3 DNA reads as TGTGCCAGCAGTGAAGTCCCTAGCGCTACCTACGAGCAGTACTTC.

This rearrangement joins TRBV4-1 to TRBJ1-5; no clear D. Germline-derived CDR1 and CDR2 are MGHRA and YSYEKL. V was clipped by 4 bases and J by 3 bases, with 16 bases between them. The CDR3 contains 16 residues. The CDR3: CASSRNEDRSNQPQHF. DNA of the CDR3: TGCGCCAGCAGCCGCAACGAGGACCGCTCCAATCAGCCCCAGCATTTT.

This clonotype has a handful of counts. The rearrangement joins TRBV5-1 to TRBJ1-2, with TRBD1 as a possible D gene (6 bases). Germline V CDR1 and CDR2: SGHRS, YFSETQ. The CDR3 has 14 residues. Trimming stripped 2 bases from V and 4 bases from J, with 12 bases between. The CDR3 sequence is CASSFQQGGYGYTF. In DNA, the CDR3 is TGCGCCAGCAGCTTCCAACAGGGCGGCTATGGCTACACCTTC.

This clonotype was seen a handful of times. V usage is TRBV7-9 and J usage is TRBJ1-2; TRBD1 matches at 8 bases. The CDR3 length is 14 residues. Germline trimming cut 5 bases from V and 4 bases from J; bases unmatched to any gene: 6. In germline, CDR1 is SEHNR, CDR2 FQNEAQ (reference sequence). The CDR3 DNA follows: TGTGCCAGCAGCCGGCTCACAGGGGGCTATGGCTACACCTTC. Amino acids: CASSRLTGGYGYTF. Filled out from reference TRBV7-9 and TRBJ1-2, the complete variable domain reads DTGVSQNPRHKITKRGQNVTFRCDPISEHNRLYWYRQTLGQGPEFLTYFQNEAQLEKSRLLSDRFSAERPKGSFSTLEIQRTEQGDSAMYLCASSRLTGGYGYTFGSGTRLTVV.

The CDR3 DNA is TGTGCCAGCAGCCTCGCCGGCAGGGGCCATGAGCAGTTCTTC. It specifies CASSLAGRGHEQFF. The V call is TRBV7-9, the J call TRBJ2-1; D might be TRBD1 (6 bases). Germline V CDR1 and CDR2: SEHNR, FQNEAQ (reference sequence). V lost 5 bases and J lost 8, with 16 bases in between. CDR3 length: 14 amino acids.

This clonotype appeared a few times. This chain connects TRBV18 to TRBJ2-1; 7 bases align to TRBD2. This CDR3 spans 16 amino acids. Looked up from germline, CDR1 is KGHSH and CDR2 is LQKENI. The ends lost 2 bases at V and 3 bases at J; junction bases unmatched: 7. The CDR3 sequence: CASSPVSGGGYNEQFF. CDR3 sequence (DNA): TGTGCCAGCTCACCAGTCTCGGGAGGAGGCTACAATGAGCAGTTCTTC.

The genes are TRBV20-1 and TRBJ2-1; D unresolved. The CDR3 has 15 residues. Between the trimmed V and J ends, which lost 8 bases and 5 bases, there was a span of 22 bases. The germline CDR1 and CDR2 sequences are DFQATT and SNEGSKA (reference sequence). CDR3 protein: CSPRPGQAIHNEQFF. CDR3 DNA sequence: TGCAGTCCCAGACCCGGGCAGGCCATCCACAATGAGCAGTTCTTC.

The table lists this clonotype with many counts. This chain connects TRBV5-1 to TRBJ2-7; the match to TRBD1 covers 8 bases. CDR1 SGHRS and CDR2 YFSETQ come from the germline V gene. The CDR3 is 14 amino acids. V was pared by 5 bases and J by 5 bases, with 9 bases of the junction left unmatched. This CDR3 is CASRSQGALDEQYF. The CDR3 DNA sequence: TGCGCCAGCAGGAGTCAGGGGGCTCTGGACGAGCAGTACTTC.

The sample holds a few counts of this clonotype. The rearrangement links TRBV6-1 to TRBJ1-5; 7 bases are shared with TRBD1. The V gene end was trimmed by 6 bases and the J gene end by 0 bases; junction bases not matched to a gene: 11. Germline V gene data show CDR1 as MNHNS and CDR2 as SASEGT. This CDR3 contains 17 residues. The CDR3 nucleotides are TGTGCCAGCAGCCAGGCATCCGGGACAGATAGCAATCAGCCCCAGCATTTT. It specifies CASSQASGTDSNQPQHF.